The 13 T cell receptor beta chains below come from one sample, sequenced in a study of shared clonotypes between healthy human individuals. Only CD45RO-negative cells positively selected for CCR7 counted as naive CD8 cells, so terminally differentiated effector memory CD45RA+ cells were excluded. Using immunoSEQ multiplex PCR, the repertoire was profiled, and TCRdb retains in-frame clones only, with some absent. The table has 2 million to 2.5 million clones, about 95% seen once; the top ten hold 0.9% to 1.3%. Sequenced: naive CD8+ T cells sorted from blood. These receptors all come from a young man in good health.

The chain employs TRBV19 and TRBJ2-1, with D perhaps matching TRBD1 (5 bases). The CDR3 sequence is 11 residues long. V shed 4 bases and J shed 7 bases, with 5 bases lying between them. The germline V gene has CDR1 LNHDA and CDR2 SQIVND (reference sequence). CDR3 sequence: CASSKGNEQFF. The CDR3, as DNA: TGTGCCAGTAGTAAGGGGAATGAGCAGTTCTTC.

The rearrangement uses TRBV6-1 and TRBJ2-7; no definite D call. This CDR3 is built from 13 residues. Per the germline V gene, CDR1 is MNHNS and CDR2 is SASEGT. Trimming removed 4 bases at V and 7 bases at J, with 14 bases between. The CDR3 DNA follows: TGTGCCAGCAGTGTAAGGGAACTGTATGAGCAGTACTTC. This sequence encodes CASSVRELYEQYF.

V usage is TRBV7-9 and J usage is TRBJ2-7; a weak D match, TRBD1 (5 bases). Trimming removed 5 bases from V and 3 bases from J, with 17 bases in between. Germline-derived CDR1 and CDR2 are SEHNR and FQNEAQ (reference sequence). The CDR3 is made up of 15 amino acids. CDR3 sequence (DNA): TGTGCCAGCAGCGTGCAGGGTAGTAGATACTACGAGCAGTACTTC. Protein product: CASSVQGSRYYEQYF.

The gene calls are TRBV28 and TRBJ2-3; the D gene is possibly TRBD2 (6 bases). Germline V gives CDR1 MDHEN, CDR2 SYDVKM. The CDR3 extends over 15 amino acids. The V end was cut by 4 bases, the J end by 5 bases, with 16 bases between. CDR3 region: CASSYGASVGDTQYF. DNA of the CDR3: TGTGCCAGCAGTTACGGGGCTAGCGTTGGAGATACGCAGTATTTT.

The chain employs TRBV27 and TRBJ1-4; TRBD1 is a possible D gene (6 bases). Germline V CDR1 and CDR2: MNHEY, SMNVEV (reference sequence). This CDR3 has 16 residues. Trimming left V 5 bases short and J 7 bases short, with 20 bases between. The CDR3: CASSTTPGAPREKLFF. As DNA, the CDR3 is TGTGCCAGCAGTACAACTCCAGGGGCCCCTCGTGAAAAACTGTTTTTT.

This chain uses TRBV11-2 with TRBJ2-3; 11 nucleotides match TRBD2. V trimming: 5 bases; J trimming: 0 bases; junction bases outside the gene matches: 13. Germline V lookup: CDR1 SGHAT, CDR2 FQNNGV. The CDR3 has 19 amino acids. The CDR3 region is CASSAAWGTSGTSTDTQYF. CDR3 coding DNA: TGTGCCAGCAGCGCAGCATGGGGGACTAGCGGAACTAGCACAGATACGCAGTATTTT.

As for this clone: This CDR3 is also generated by other DNA sequences in the sample. For the CDR3, the DNA is TGCGCCAGCAGCCAAGACCGGGGAGCAACTAATGAAAAACTGTTTTTT. Its translation: CASSQDRGATNEKLFF. The genes are TRBV4-3 and TRBJ1-4; D unresolved. The CDR3 is made up of 16 amino acids. V gave up 0 bases and J gave up 0 bases, with 8 bases separating them. Germline CDR1 is LGHNA and CDR2 is YSLEER.

The rearrangement links TRBV9 to TRBJ2-7; D is possibly TRBD1 or TRBD2 (5 bases each). Germline loops: CDR1 SGDLS, CDR2 YYNGEE. The CDR3 totals 14 residues. The V end was cut by 3 bases, the J end by 4 bases, with 14 bases between. Written as DNA, the CDR3 is TGTGCCAGCAGCGCCGGGACGCCGGGGTACGAGCAGTACTTC. This sequence encodes CASSAGTPGYEQYF.

The chain combines TRBV4-1 with TRBJ2-2; D might be TRBD1 (6 bases). Germline V gene sequence: CDR1 MGHRA, CDR2 YSYEKL. The length of the CDR3 is 14 residues. Trimming stripped 0 bases from V and 7 bases from J, with 9 bases between. The DNA for the CDR3 is TGCGCCAGCAGCCAAGATGGGGGCTTCGGGGAGCTGTTTTTT. The encoded protein is CASSQDGGFGELFF.

With respect to this clone: The sample holds other DNA sequences that translate to the same CDR3. CDR3 loop: CAWSVGQGYGYTF. Here the CDR3 DNA reads TGTGCCTGGAGTGTAGGACAGGGGTATGGCTACACCTTC. The chain uses TRBV30 and TRBJ1-2; 9 nucleotides match TRBD1. Germline lookup yields CDR1 GTSNPN and CDR2 SVGIG (reference sequence). The CDR3 loop spans 13 amino acids. V shed 0 bases, J shed 5 bases, and the junction held 1 base outside the gene matches.

In the case of this clone: Additional DNA sequences in this sample encode the identical CDR3. V usage is TRBV6-1 and J usage is TRBJ2-6; D is unresolved. V lost 3 bases, J lost 1 base, and 4 bases lay in between. Germline CDR1 and CDR2: MNHNS and SASEGT. The CDR3 extends over 14 amino acids. The CDR3 DNA is TGTGCCAGCAGTGAGTTATCTGGGGCCAACGTCCTGACTTTC. This translates into CASSELSGANVLTF.

The gene calls are TRBV5-1 and TRBJ2-2, with D possibly being TRBD2 (6 bases). CDR3 length: 16 residues. Germline V CDR1 and CDR2: SGHRS, YFSETQ. The V end lost 3 bases, the J end lost 3 bases, and 15 bases lay between the germline ends. Written as DNA, the CDR3 is TGCGCCAGCAGCTCGGCGGAGGGGACGGACACCGGGGAGCTGTTTTTT. Translation: CASSSAEGTDTGELFF. Full variable domain (remainder filled in from reference TRBV5-1 and TRBJ2-2): KAGVTQTPRYLIKTRGQQVTLSCSPISGHRSVSWYQQTPGQGLQFLFEYFSETQRNKGNFPGRFSGRQFSNSRSEMNVSTLELGDSALYLCASSSAEGTDTGELFFGEGSRLTVL.

The chain joins TRBV6-1 to TRBJ2-7, with TRBD1 identical over 7 bases. CDR1 and CDR2 (germline): MNHNS, SASEGT. Germline trimming cut 9 bases from V and 2 bases from J; bases unmatched to any gene: 7. CDR3 length: 13 amino acids. The CDR3 DNA follows: TGTGCCAGTCGACCTAGGGGGCCCTACGAGCAGTACTTC. Encoded protein: CASRPRGPYEQYF.